This T cell receptor (beta chain) stems from a study of PD-L1 blockade in urothelial cancer. The wider study: Typically, measured as a median, blood samples had 150,000 or so T cells.

Disease in patients was locally advanced or metastatic urothelial carcinoma. The protocol was immunoSEQ multiplex PCR, while the TCRdb copy is restricted to in-frame clones and leaves out a portion. The sample has tens of thousands of clones, almost 85% seen once. Germline V CDR1 and CDR2: LNHDA, SQIVND (reference sequence). Trimming took 7 bases from V and 8 from J; bases not matched to a gene: 16. This CDR3 is built from 15 residues. The rearrangement joins TRBV19 to TRBJ1-2, with 7 nucleotides matching TRBD1. This TCR derives from a man between 65 and 80 years old with urothelial cancer. The sample here was PBMCs, taken around atezolizumab (anti-PD-L1) treatment. The CDR3 nucleotides are TGTGCCAGTAAGGCCTACATCGGCGCAGGGGGAGGCTACACCTTC. Encoded protein: CASKAYIGAGGGYTF.